Listed below are T cell receptor beta chains from one sample, sequenced in a study of Ad26.COV2.S vaccination and SARS-CoV-2 variants. Produced via immunoSEQ multiplex PCR; TCRdb's table is partial and in-frame only. The profile covers about 98,000 clones, with around 80% appearing a single time and 17% taken by the ten largest. Sequencing used peripheral blood, obtained after recovery from COVID-19. These receptor sequences come from a human donor who had recovered from COVID-19. The CDR3 runs from the conserved cysteine through the conserved F or W. D genes are given only for firm matches. Clone size, where shown, is once, few, many, or a class for clones that have expanded.

v_call: TRBV30
d_call: .
clone_size: .
j_call: TRBJ2-5
cdr3_nt: TGTGCCTGGAGTCAGGGAGGGGGTGAGACCCAGTACTTC
cdr3_aa: CAWSQGGGETQYF

v_call: TRBV2
d_call: .
clone_size: .
j_call: TRBJ2-3
cdr3_nt: TGTGCCAGCATTGACGGGGCCCGTCGGGATACGCAGTATTTT
cdr3_aa: CASIDGARRDTQYF

v_call: TRBV2
d_call: TRBD1
clone_size: .
j_call: TRBJ2-7
cdr3_nt: TGTGCCAGCAGGACGGGACAGGGGACTCATGAGCAGTACTTC
cdr3_aa: CASRTGQGTHEQYF

v_call: TRBV27
d_call: .
clone_size: .
j_call: TRBJ1-1
cdr3_nt: TGTGCCAGCAGAAACCGGAGAGGAACTGAAGCTTTCTTT
cdr3_aa: CASRNRRGTEAFF

v_call: TRBV5-1
d_call: TRBD1
clone_size: .
j_call: TRBJ2-2
cdr3_nt: TGCGCCAGCAGCGACCCCGGGACAGCGAACACCGGGGAGCTGTTTTTT
cdr3_aa: CASSDPGTANTGELFF

v_call: TRBV5-1
d_call: TRBD1
clone_size: .
j_call: TRBJ1-1
cdr3_nt: TGCGCCAGCAGTTCCAGGGGGTCCACCGACATGAACACTGAAGCTTTCTTT
cdr3_aa: CASSSRGSTDMNTEAFF

v_call: TRBV2
d_call: .
clone_size: .
j_call: TRBJ1-1
cdr3_nt: TGTGCCAGCAGCGAACAGGGAGGTAACACTGAAGCTTTCTTT
cdr3_aa: CASSEQGGNTEAFF

v_call: TRBV19
d_call: .
clone_size: .
j_call: TRBJ1-2
cdr3_nt: TGTGCCAGTAGGAAATCCGGGACACAGGGCTACACCTTC
cdr3_aa: CASRKSGTQGYTF

v_call: TRBV19
d_call: .
clone_size: .
j_call: TRBJ1-3
cdr3_nt: TGTGCAGTTGTGAACTCTGGAAACACCATATATTTT
cdr3_aa: CAVVNSGNTIYF

v_call: TRBV9
d_call: .
clone_size: .
j_call: TRBJ1-2
cdr3_nt: TGTGCCAGCAGCGCCGGACCGGCATCTGGGGGCTACACCTTC
cdr3_aa: CASSAGPASGGYTF

v_call: TRBV6-1
d_call: .
clone_size: .
j_call: TRBJ1-2
cdr3_nt: TGTGCCAGCAGTGAAGCCTTGATACAGGGCTCCTATGGCTACACCTTC
cdr3_aa: CASSEALIQGSYGYTF

v_call: TRBV24-1
d_call: .
clone_size: once
j_call: TRBJ1-5
cdr3_nt: TGTGCCACCCCACCCGGGCCCCAGCATTTT
cdr3_aa: CATPPGPQHF

v_call: TRBV3-1/TRBV3-2
d_call: .
clone_size: .
j_call: TRBJ1-3
cdr3_nt: TGTGCCAGCAGCCAAGGAGTATACAACTCTGGAAACACCATATATTTT
cdr3_aa: CASSQGVYNSGNTIYF

v_call: TRBV28
d_call: .
clone_size: .
j_call: TRBJ1-2
cdr3_nt: TGTGCCAGCAGTCCATCAGTGGGTGGCTACACCTTC
cdr3_aa: CASSPSVGGYTF

v_call: TRBV10-3
d_call: .
clone_size: .
j_call: TRBJ2-2
cdr3_nt: TGTGCCACCAGAAGAGGGGGAGTTGGGAACACCGGGGAGCTGTTTTTT
cdr3_aa: CATRRGGVGNTGELFF

v_call: TRBV7-9
d_call: .
clone_size: .
j_call: TRBJ2-1
cdr3_nt: TGTGCCAGCAGCTTAGTACAGACTAATGAGCAGTTCTTC
cdr3_aa: CASSLVQTNEQFF

v_call: TRBV6-1
d_call: .
clone_size: few
j_call: TRBJ1-2
cdr3_nt: TGTGCCAGCAGCGAAGGGGACACAACCTCCTACACCTTC
cdr3_aa: CASSEGDTTSYTF

v_call: TRBV30
d_call: .
clone_size: few
j_call: TRBJ1-6
cdr3_nt: TGTGCCTGGAACCCAGGGTCCAGGACTAGAGATTCACCCCTCCACTTT
cdr3_aa: CAWNPGSRTRDSPLHF

v_call: TRBV30
d_call: TRBD1
clone_size: .
j_call: TRBJ1-1
cdr3_nt: TGTGCCTGGAGTGTACTTCAGACAGGGGACACTGAAGCTTTCTTT
cdr3_aa: CAWSVLQTGDTEAFF

v_call: TRBV7-9
d_call: TRBD2
clone_size: .
j_call: TRBJ2-5
cdr3_nt: TGTGCCAGCAGCATAGGGACTAGCGGGGGGGAAGAGACCCAGTACTTC
cdr3_aa: CASSIGTSGGEETQYF

v_call: TRBV6-1
d_call: .
clone_size: .
j_call: TRBJ2-3
cdr3_nt: TGTGCCAGCAGTGAAGCCTCTACGGGTTTGCGGGGCACAGATACGCAGTATTTT
cdr3_aa: CASSEASTGLRGTDTQYF

v_call: TRBV6-4
d_call: TRBD1
clone_size: .
j_call: TRBJ2-3
cdr3_nt: TGTGCCAGCAGTGACCCCGGCCCGGGACAGCACACAGATACGCAGTATTTT
cdr3_aa: CASSDPGPGQHTDTQYF

v_call: TRBV19
d_call: .
clone_size: .
j_call: TRBJ1-4
cdr3_nt: TGTGCCACTGGAGGGAATGAAAAACTGTTTTTT
cdr3_aa: CATGGNEKLFF

v_call: TRBV3-1/TRBV3-2
d_call: .
clone_size: .
j_call: TRBJ2-3
cdr3_nt: TGTGCCAGCACCGATCTTGCAGATACGCAGTATTTT
cdr3_aa: CASTDLADTQYF

v_call: TRBV7-3
d_call: .
clone_size: few
j_call: TRBJ2-2
cdr3_nt: TGTGCCAGCAGCCCGTACAGGGTTGGTACCGGGGAGCTGTTTTTT
cdr3_aa: CASSPYRVGTGELFF

v_call: TRBV24-1
d_call: TRBD1
clone_size: .
j_call: TRBJ2-1
cdr3_nt: TGTGCCACCAGTGATCGGGACCCGAACAGGGGCAATGAGCAGTTCTTC
cdr3_aa: CATSDRDPNRGNEQFF

v_call: TRBV6-2/TRBV6-3
d_call: TRBD1
clone_size: .
j_call: TRBJ1-2
cdr3_nt: TGTGCCAGCAGTTACCGGACAGGGGACCATAACTATGGCTACACCTTC
cdr3_aa: CASSYRTGDHNYGYTF

v_call: TRBV5-1
d_call: TRBD1
clone_size: .
j_call: TRBJ2-1
cdr3_nt: TGCGCCAGCAGCCCTCCCCGGGACAGATACAATGAGCAGTTCTTC
cdr3_aa: CASSPPRDRYNEQFF

v_call: TRBV11-2
d_call: .
clone_size: .
j_call: TRBJ2-6
cdr3_nt: TGTGCCAGCAGCTTAGAAGGGGGGCTATCTGGGGCCAACGTCCTGACTTTC
cdr3_aa: CASSLEGGLSGANVLTF

v_call: TRBV9
d_call: TRBD2
clone_size: .
j_call: TRBJ2-3
cdr3_nt: TGTGCCAGCAGCGTAGCTACCGGGAGGCTTAGCACAGATACGCAGTATTTT
cdr3_aa: CASSVATGRLSTDTQYF

v_call: TRBV28
d_call: .
clone_size: few
j_call: TRBJ2-1
cdr3_nt: TGTGCCAGCAGTTTGGAGGGGGAGCAGTTCTTC
cdr3_aa: CASSLEGEQFF

v_call: TRBV5-4
d_call: .
clone_size: .
j_call: TRBJ1-2
cdr3_nt: TGTGCCAGCAGCTTGGCCCGACAGACAGCTAACTATGGCTACACCTTC
cdr3_aa: CASSLARQTANYGYTF

v_call: TRBV21-1
d_call: .
clone_size: .
j_call: TRBJ2-7
cdr3_nt: TGTGCCAGCAGCAAACCCGAGACCCGGGGCCCCGGGAGCGCCTACGAGCAGTACTTC
cdr3_aa: CASSKPETRGPGSAYEQYF

v_call: TRBV18
d_call: TRBD2
clone_size: few
j_call: TRBJ2-7
cdr3_nt: TGTGCCAGCTCACCACTAGCGGGGGCCTCCGTATCCTACGAGCAGTACTTC
cdr3_aa: CASSPLAGASVSYEQYF

v_call: TRBV25-1
d_call: .
clone_size: .
j_call: TRBJ1-4
cdr3_nt: TGTGCCAGCAGAAGAGAGGATGAAAAACTGTTTTTT
cdr3_aa: CASRREDEKLFF

v_call: TRBV30
d_call: .
clone_size: few
j_call: TRBJ1-2
cdr3_nt: TGTGCCTGGAGTGAAAAATCCAAGATTGGCTACACCTTC
cdr3_aa: CAWSEKSKIGYTF

v_call: TRBV28
d_call: .
clone_size: .
j_call: TRBJ2-5
cdr3_nt: TGTGCCAGCAGTTTAGTCGGGCGCGAAGGGACCCAGTACTTC
cdr3_aa: CASSLVGREGTQYF

v_call: TRBV24-1
d_call: TRBD2
clone_size: .
j_call: TRBJ2-1
cdr3_nt: TGTGCCACCATGGGCGGGGGACCTAATGAGCAGTTCTTC
cdr3_aa: CATMGGGPNEQFF

v_call: TRBV28
d_call: .
clone_size: .
j_call: TRBJ1-6
cdr3_nt: TGTGCCAGCAGGGATCTAAATTCACCCCTCCACTTT
cdr3_aa: CASRDLNSPLHF

v_call: TRBV19
d_call: TRBD1
clone_size: .
j_call: TRBJ1-5
cdr3_nt: TGTGCCAGTACCAGGGGACAGGGAGGGTATCAGCCCCAGCATTTT
cdr3_aa: CASTRGQGGYQPQHF

v_call: TRBV24-1
d_call: TRBD1
clone_size: .
j_call: TRBJ2-6
cdr3_nt: TGTGCCACCAGTGGAAGACAGGGCCACTCTGGGGCCAACGTCCTGACTTTC
cdr3_aa: CATSGRQGHSGANVLTF

v_call: TRBV7-9
d_call: .
clone_size: .
j_call: TRBJ1-1
cdr3_nt: TGTGCCAGCAGCTTATCCGGCTTGAACACTGAAGCTTTCTTT
cdr3_aa: CASSLSGLNTEAFF

v_call: TRBV7-9
d_call: .
clone_size: .
j_call: TRBJ1-1
cdr3_nt: TGTGCCAGCAGCTTAGGACAAGATCTTGAAGCTTTCTTT
cdr3_aa: CASSLGQDLEAFF

v_call: TRBV14
d_call: .
clone_size: .
j_call: TRBJ2-2
cdr3_nt: TGTGCCAGCAGCCAAGGACACTCTAACACCGGGGAGCTGTTTTTT
cdr3_aa: CASSQGHSNTGELFF

v_call: TRBV3-1/TRBV3-2
d_call: .
clone_size: .
j_call: TRBJ2-3
cdr3_nt: TGTGCCAGCAGCCAAGATCAGGGGCAAAGAGATACGCAGTATTTT
cdr3_aa: CASSQDQGQRDTQYF